This TCR delta chain appears in the sequencing data of a study of human gamma delta and Vdelta1 T cells. On this clone itself: The antigen is undetermined.

Notes on the study in general: Delta One T cells were reportedly polyclonal and broadly cytotoxic against acute myeloid leukemia.

TCRdb reprocessed the PCR reads using CATT. The data contain 5,500 to 7,500 delta-chain clones, 41% of them singletons. The CDR3 is 21 residues long. V was pared by 3 bases and J by 4 bases, with 20 bases of the junction left unmatched. CDR1 TSWWSYY and CDR2 QGS come from the germline V gene. The TCR comes from a human donor in good health. The gene calls are TRDV1 and TRDJ1; 13 bases match TRDD3. Specimen: Vdelta1 gamma-delta T cells from blood grown in culture (DOT cells). Here the CDR3 reads CALGEMSQLYWGIRESDKLIF. The DNA for the CDR3 is TGTGCTCTTGGGGAGATGTCCCAATTGTACTGGGGGATACGTGAGAGCGATAAACTCATCTTT.